Below, 10 T cell receptor beta chains from the same sample are listed, as sequenced in a study of T cell changes during pregnancy in multiple sclerosis. Measured with immunoSEQ multiplex PCR; TCRdb has only the in-frame clones, and not every one. The sample yields 12,000 or so clones, about four fifths seen once. The sequences come from CD8+ T cells from peripheral blood mononuclear cells, collected after pregnancy. All receptors derive from a female donor in good health, enrolled as a control in a pregnancy study.

This rearrangement joins TRBV6-1 to TRBJ1-1; 10 bases are a match to TRBD1. V shed 6 bases and J 5 bases; nucleotides not matched to a gene: 6. This CDR3 contains 14 residues. Per germline, CDR1 MNHNS and CDR2 SASEGT. Here the CDR3 reads CASRTRTGGTEAFF. The DNA of the CDR3 is TGTGCCAGCAGGACTCGGACAGGGGGGACTGAAGCTTTCTTT.

The chain couples TRBV28 to TRBJ2-2, with TRBD2 identical over 9 bases. The germline gives CDR1 MDHEN, CDR2 SYDVKM. J lost 6 bases, V lost 5 bases, and 19 bases had no gene match. This CDR3 contains 19 residues. The CDR3 here is CASSPPPGLAHRGAGELFF. CDR3 nucleotides: TGTGCCAGCAGTCCCCCCCCGGGACTAGCTCATCGGGGGGCCGGGGAGCTGTTTTTT. Variable domain in full (rest from reference TRBV28 and TRBJ2-2): DVKVTQSSRYLVKRTGEKVFLECVQDMDHENMFWYRQDPGLGLRLIYFSYDVKMKEKGDIPEGYSVSREKKERFSLILESASTNQTSMYLCASSPPPGLAHRGAGELFFGEGSRLTVL.

The table lists this clone with a count of one. The CDR3 DNA sequence: TGTGCCAGCAGCCGGACAGGCAGCGAACTGTGGACCGGGGAGCTGTTTTTT. This encodes CASSRTGSELWTGELFF. The rearrangement links TRBV7-8 to TRBJ2-2; TRBD1 agrees at 7 bases. The germline V gene has CDR1 SGHVS and CDR2 FQNEAQ. V shed 5 bases, J shed 5 bases, and the junction held 14 bases outside the gene matches. CDR3 length: 17 residues.

The V call is TRBV13, the J call TRBJ2-1; 14 bases fit TRBD2. Germline V gene data show CDR1 as PRHDT and CDR2 as FYEKMQ (reference sequence). The CDR3 consists of 18 residues. Trimming cost V 5 bases and J 2 bases; bases outside gene matches: 8. This chain's CDR3 is CASSPAGTSGGTYNEQFF. Written as DNA, the CDR3 is TGTGCCAGCAGCCCGGCCGGGACTAGCGGGGGAACCTACAATGAGCAGTTCTTC.

This chain uses TRBV7-9 with TRBJ2-4; 8 positions agree with TRBD1. Looked up from germline, CDR1 is SEHNR and CDR2 is FQNEAQ (reference sequence). V gave up 6 bases and J gave up 5 bases; unmatched junction bases: 6. CDR3 size: 14 residues. In DNA, the CDR3 is TGTGCCAGCAGTTCCAGGGGGCGCGAAAACATTCAGTACTTC. It translates to CASSSRGRENIQYF.

The chain employs TRBV4-2 and TRBJ2-1, with TRBD2 as a possible D gene (6 bases). Trimming took 3 bases from V and 0 from J, leaving 18 bases between them. CDR1 and CDR2 from the germline V gene are LGHNA and YNFKEQ. CDR3 length: 18 residues. CDR3 sequence (DNA): TGTGCCAGCAGCCAGCTCCTAAGCGGGCTCAACTCCTACAATGAGCAGTTCTTC. It codes for CASSQLLSGLNSYNEQFF.

This rearrangement joins TRBV19 to TRBJ2-3, with 8 bases that match TRBD2. The CDR3 contains 15 residues. V shed 3 bases, J shed 5 bases, and the junction held 7 bases outside the gene matches. Germline CDR1 and CDR2: LNHDA and SQIVND (reference sequence). The CDR3 protein is CASSMVTSVLDTQYF. DNA of the CDR3: TGTGCCAGTAGTATGGTGACTAGCGTTTTAGATACGCAGTATTTT. Based on the CDR3 plus reference TRBV19 and TRBJ2-3, the full variable domain is DGGITQSPKYLFRKEGQNVTLSCEQNLNHDAMYWYRQDPGQGLRLIYYSQIVNDFQKGDIAEGYSVSREKKESFPLTVTSAQKNPTAFYLCASSMVTSVLDTQYFGPGTRLTVL.

V usage is TRBV4-1 and J usage is TRBJ2-6; 10 bases are a match to TRBD1. The CDR3 runs 20 residues. Germline assignment: CDR1 MGHRA and CDR2 YSYEKL. The J segment lost 0 bases and the V segment lost 1 base, leaving 9 bases of the junction unmatched. For the CDR3, the DNA is TGCGCCAGCAGCCAAGGGGGGACAGGGGCCAAATTCTCTGGGGCCAACGTCCTGACTTTC. Its translation is CASSQGGTGAKFSGANVLTF.

The chain links TRBV7-9 to TRBJ2-7; a weak D match, TRBD1 (5 bases). The V end lost 5 bases, the J end lost 3 bases, and 14 bases lay between the germline ends. The CDR3 sequence is 14 residues long. Germline CDR1 and CDR2: SEHNR and FQNEAQ (reference sequence). The CDR3 spells CASSPLGRDYEQYF. The CDR3 DNA reads TGTGCCAGCAGCCCGCTGGGCAGGGACTACGAGCAGTACTTC.

The gene calls are TRBV6-1 and TRBJ1-5, with 12 bases lining up with TRBD1. V was pared by 3 bases and J by 6 bases, with 3 bases of the junction left unmatched. In germline, CDR1 is MNHNS, CDR2 SASEGT. The CDR3 has 15 residues. CDR3 sequence (DNA): TGTGCCAGCAGTGAGGGGACAGGGGGCGTTCAGCCCCAGCATTTT. It translates to CASSEGTGGVQPQHF.